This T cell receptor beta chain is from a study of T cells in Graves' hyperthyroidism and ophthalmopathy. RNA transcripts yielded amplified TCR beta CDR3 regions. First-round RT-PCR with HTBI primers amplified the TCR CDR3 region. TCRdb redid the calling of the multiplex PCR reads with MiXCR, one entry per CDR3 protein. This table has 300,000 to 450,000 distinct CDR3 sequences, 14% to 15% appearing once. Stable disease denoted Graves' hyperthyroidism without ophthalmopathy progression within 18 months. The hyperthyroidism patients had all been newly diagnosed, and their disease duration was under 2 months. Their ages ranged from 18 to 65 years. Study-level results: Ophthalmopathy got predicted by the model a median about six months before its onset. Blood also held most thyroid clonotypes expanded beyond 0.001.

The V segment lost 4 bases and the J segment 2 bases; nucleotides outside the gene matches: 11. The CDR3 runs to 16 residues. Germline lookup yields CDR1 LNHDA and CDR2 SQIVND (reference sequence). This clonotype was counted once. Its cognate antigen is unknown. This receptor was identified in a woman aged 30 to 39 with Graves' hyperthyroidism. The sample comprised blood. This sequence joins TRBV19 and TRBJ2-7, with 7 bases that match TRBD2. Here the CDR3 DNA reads TGTGCCAGTAGTAAATCTAGCGGTCCAAAGGCCTACGAGCAGTACTTC. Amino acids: CASSKSSGPKAYEQYF.